These 32 T cell receptor beta chains originate from one sample sequenced in a study of blood T cell repertoires in COVID-19 (dated by TCRdb to between 2020 and 2021). Libraries were prepared through the immunoSEQ multiplex PCR assay. TCRdb took this table from immuneACCESS and kept in-frame rearrangements with V and J called. Such tables lack part of the clones; where checked against another copy, unresolved V genes explain under half of the gap, and the rest is unexplained. Present in this sample are under 200,000 clones, approximately 81% of which were seen just once. The top ten clonotypes cover roughly 13% of the sample. Sample: peripheral blood. These receptors originate from a man aged 18-30 years with active or convalescent COVID-19.

Concerning this clone itself: Additional DNA sequences in this sample encode the identical CDR3. The V call is TRBV18, the J call TRBJ1-1, with 7 bases identical to TRBD1. The CDR3 is made up of 13 amino acids. Unmatched junction bases numbered 4, after V lost 4 bases and J lost 5 bases. The germline CDR1 and CDR2 sequences are KGHSH and LQKENI. As DNA, the CDR3 is TGTGCCAGCTCACGAACAGGGGAGACTGAAGCTTTCTTT. Residues: CASSRTGETEAFF.

The chain carries TRBV19 and TRBJ1-4, with D unclear. Germline loops: CDR1 LNHDA, CDR2 SQIVND (reference sequence). This CDR3 is 17 amino acids long. V lost 3 bases to trimming and J lost 8 bases, with 22 bases between them. CDR3 amino acids: CASSIYLRGRLSEKLFF. The CDR3 DNA sequence: TGTGCCAGTAGTATTTATCTTCGTGGGAGGTTAAGCGAAAAACTGTTTTTT.

As for this clone: Because the CDR3's place on the DNA is in doubt, the DNA is left out and the CDR3 is given as listed by TCRdb. This sequence joins TRBV28 and TRBJ1-2; the D call of TRBD1 is as the table states it, not checked on the DNA. CDR1 is MDHEN, CDR2 SYDVKM, per germline. A total of 14 residues make up the CDR3, ends included. This chain's CDR3 is CASSSSGQLYGYTF.

The V gene is TRBV4-2, the J gene TRBJ2-3; TRBD2 matches 10 bases. V gave up 6 bases and J gave up 4 bases; unmatched junction bases: 7. Germline V gene sequence: CDR1 LGHNA, CDR2 YNFKEQ. The CDR3 has 15 residues. The chain's CDR3 is CASRPLSGRADTQYF. The DNA of the CDR3 is TGTGCCAGCAGACCCCTGAGCGGGAGGGCAGATACGCAGTATTTT.

V gene TRBV28 combines with J gene TRBJ1-2; 8 bases are a match to TRBD1. CDR1 is MDHEN and CDR2 is SYDVKM in the germline V gene. The CDR3 consists of 14 residues. The V and J ends lost 4 bases and 8 bases, in that order; junction bases with no gene match: 9. The DNA for the CDR3 is TGTGCCAGCAGTTACCCCTCAGGGGGCAGGGGCTACACCTTC. Its translation: CASSYPSGGRGYTF.

The chain links TRBV7-9 to TRBJ1-5; no reliable D call. Germline V gene sequence: CDR1 SEHNR, CDR2 FQNEAQ (reference sequence). The CDR3 covers 17 residues. V was pared by 1 base and J by 5 bases, with 18 bases between. DNA for the CDR3: TGTGCCAGCAGCTTAGGTTCAACAGCCTCTGGGTATCAGCCCCAGCATTTT. It specifies CASSLGSTASGYQPQHF.

Note on this clone: A junction end diverges from the germline sequence, so it may reflect a read error. V gene TRBV6-1 combines with J gene TRBJ1-2; D remains unclear. The length of the CDR3 is 11 residues. Per germline, CDR1 MNHNS and CDR2 SASEGT. The CDR3 region has the DNA TGTGCCAGCAGTGAAGCGAGTCCCCCTGCGTTC. It yields the protein CASSEASPPAF.

The chain links TRBV10-3 to TRBJ1-2; weak D call: TRBD1 (6 bases). Germline V gene lookup returns CDR1 ENHRY and CDR2 SYGVKD. V was trimmed by 3 bases and J by 7 bases, leaving 9 bases between them. The CDR3 consists of 12 residues. CDR3 sequence reads: CAISESTGGYTF. CDR3 coding DNA: TGTGCCATCAGTGAATCGACAGGTGGCTACACCTTC.

This chain links TRBV19 with TRBJ2-1; maybe TRBD2 (5 bases). Germline values: CDR1 LNHDA, CDR2 SQIVND (reference sequence). Trimming stripped 7 bases from V and 9 bases from J, with 13 bases between. The CDR3 is 12 residues long. Here the CDR3 reads CASTHWSGEQFF. The CDR3 nucleotides are TGTGCCAGTACCCACTGGAGCGGTGAGCAGTTCTTC.

The gene calls are TRBV6-5 and TRBJ2-7; D perhaps matches TRBD1 (6 bases). This CDR3 spans 13 amino acids. CDR1 MNHEY and CDR2 SVGAGI come from the germline V gene. The V gene lost 0 bases and the J gene lost 3 bases, with 6 bases spanning the gap. In DNA form, the CDR3 reads TGTGCCAGCAGTTACTCGACAGGCTACGAGCAGTACTTC. Translated: CASSYSTGYEQYF.

The CDR3 sequence: CASSLDTGVGYGYTF. CDR3 sequence (DNA): TGCGCCAGCAGCTTGGATACAGGGGTGGGCTATGGCTACACCTTC. The chain is built from TRBV5-1 and TRBJ1-2; 7 positions match TRBD1. Germline V gene sequence: CDR1 SGHRS, CDR2 YFSETQ. The trim removed 0 bases at V and 4 bases at J, leaving 6 bases unmatched. CDR3 size: 15 residues. Complete variable domain (other parts from reference TRBV5-1 and TRBJ1-2): KAGVTQTPRYLIKTRGQQVTLSCSPISGHRSVSWYQQTPGQGLQFLFEYFSETQRNKGNFPGRFSGRQFSNSRSEMNVSTLELGDSALYLCASSLDTGVGYGYTFGSGTRLTVV.

V usage is TRBV19 and J usage is TRBJ1-5, with TRBD1 identical over 8 bases. This CDR3 is 16 amino acids long. Losses at the gene ends were 4 bases for V and 3 bases for J; bases not matched to a gene: 8. In germline, CDR1 is LNHDA, CDR2 SQIVND (reference sequence). In DNA, the CDR3 is TGTGCCAGTAGTAGTAGCACAGGGGGGAACAATCAGCCCCAGCATTTT. The encoded protein is CASSSSTGGNNQPQHF. Using reference TRBV19 and TRBJ1-5 for the parts outside the CDR3, the full variable domain is DGGITQSPKYLFRKEGQNVTLSCEQNLNHDAMYWYRQDPGQGLRLIYYSQIVNDFQKGDIAEGYSVSREKKESFPLTVTSAQKNPTAFYLCASSSSTGGNNQPQHFGDGTRLSIL.

CDR3 DNA sequence: TGTGCCAGCAGCCAAGATAGCGCAAGTAATCAGCCCCAGCATTTT. It encodes CASSQDSASNQPQHF. This chain joins TRBV3-1 (or the pseudogene TRBV3-2) and TRBJ1-5; D gene uncertain. The V end lost 0 bases, the J end lost 4 bases, and 10 bases lay between the germline ends. The CDR3 has 15 residues. Germline CDR1 is LGHDT and CDR2 is YNNKEL (reference sequence).

The V call is TRBV4-1, the J call TRBJ1-2, with 8 bases aligning to TRBD1. Germline V gives CDR1 MGHRA, CDR2 YSYEKL. The CDR3 has 14 residues. V trimming: 3 bases; J trimming: 3 bases; junction bases outside the gene matches: 3. CDR3 amino acids: CASSHEDRDYGYTF. The CDR3 DNA sequence: TGCGCCAGCAGCCATGAGGACAGGGACTATGGCTACACCTTC.

In the case of this clone: The same CDR3 can be traced to other DNA sequences in this sample. V usage is TRBV27 and J usage is TRBJ1-2; weak D call: TRBD1 (5 bases). V lost 3 bases to trimming and J lost 3 bases, with 8 bases between them. The CDR3 has 13 amino acids. CDR1 MNHEY and CDR2 SMNVEV come from the germline V gene (reference sequence). The chain's CDR3 is CASSFGRDYGYTF. CDR3 nucleotides: TGTGCCAGCAGTTTTGGCAGGGACTATGGCTACACCTTC.

The rearrangement joins TRBV5-1 to TRBJ2-7; TRBD2 matches at 7 bases. The CDR3 has 15 residues. From germline, CDR1 is SGHRS and CDR2 YFSETQ. The J segment lost 1 base and the V segment lost 4 bases, leaving 8 bases of the junction unmatched. CDR3 DNA sequence: TGCGCCAGCAGCCTCAGCGGGGTTCCGTCCTACGAGCAGTACTTC. It specifies CASSLSGVPSYEQYF.

Only one count was recorded for this clone. V usage is TRBV2 and J usage is TRBJ2-1; possibly TRBD2 for D (6 bases). Between the trimmed V and J ends, which lost 5 bases and 5 bases, there was a span of 10 bases. The CDR3 covers 13 residues. Germline CDR1 is SNHLY and CDR2 is FYNNEI. CDR3 sequence: CASSLDYNNEQFF. CDR3 DNA sequence: TGTGCCAGCAGTCTGGACTATAACAATGAGCAGTTCTTC.

This chain links TRBV7-2 with TRBJ1-1; D perhaps matches TRBD1 (6 bases). V shed 5 bases and J shed 10 bases, with 17 bases lying between them. Germline V lookup: CDR1 SGHTA, CDR2 FQGNSA. The CDR3 has 13 residues. CDR3 amino acids: CASSPRGGRVAFF. The CDR3 DNA reads TGTGCCAGCAGCCCGCGCGGGGGGCGGGTAGCTTTCTTT.

The chain recombines TRBV4-1 with TRBJ2-7; tentatively, D is TRBD1 (6 bases). The CDR3 has 14 amino acids. Germline CDR1 reads MGHRA; CDR2 reads YSYEKL. V was pared by 3 bases and J by 0 bases, with 9 bases between. The CDR3 region is CASSQRQDSYEQYF. DNA of the CDR3: TGCGCCAGCAGCCAGAGACAGGACTCCTACGAGCAGTACTTC.

This chain links TRBV27 with TRBJ1-4; 7 positions match TRBD1. The length of the CDR3 is 14 residues. Germline CDR1 is MNHEY and CDR2 is SMNVEV (reference sequence). V was clipped by 5 bases and J by 4 bases; unmatched bases: 4. The DNA of the CDR3 is TGTGCCAGCAGTAAGGGGGCTGGTAATGAAAAACTGTTTTTT. It encodes CASSKGAGNEKLFF.

This clone was seen more than once but under ten times. The V and J genes are TRBV7-6 and TRBJ2-1; 8 bases are shared with TRBD2. Germline values: CDR1 SGHVS, CDR2 FNYEAQ. CDR3 length: 18 amino acids. V shed 5 bases, J shed 1 base, and the junction held 13 bases outside the gene matches. The CDR3 region is CASSLRESGRGSYNEQFF. As DNA, the CDR3 is TGTGCCAGCAGCCTAAGGGAGAGCGGGAGAGGGTCCTACAATGAGCAGTTCTTC.

V usage is TRBV6-5 and J usage is TRBJ1-1, with D perhaps matching TRBD1 (5 bases). V lost 2 bases and J 9 bases, leaving 19 bases between the germline ends. CDR1 and CDR2 (germline): MNHEY, SVGAGI. The CDR3 contains 15 residues. In DNA form, the CDR3 reads TGTGCCAGCAGTTACGGCGGGGCGATGGTAGGGAAAGCTTTCTTT. It yields the protein CASSYGGAMVGKAFF.

The chain links TRBV2 to TRBJ1-2, with 7 bases matching TRBD1. The CDR3 runs 13 residues. J lost 8 bases, V lost 8 bases, and 11 bases had no gene match. In germline, CDR1 is SNHLY, CDR2 FYNNEI. The chain's CDR3 is CASPGQPSGGYTF. The DNA of the CDR3 is TGTGCCAGCCCGGGACAGCCGAGCGGGGGCTACACCTTC.

This clone appeared a single time. J is TRBJ2-2 and V is TRBV19; maybe TRBD2 (6 bases). Trimming removed 7 bases from V and 4 bases from J, with 13 bases in between. CDR1 and CDR2 from the germline V gene are LNHDA and SQIVND (reference sequence). The length of the CDR3 is 14 residues. CDR3 region: CASTLSGGTGELFF. The CDR3 DNA reads as TGTGCCAGTACTCTCTCCGGGGGCACCGGGGAGCTGTTTTTT.

The V gene is TRBV27, the J gene TRBJ1-2; 7 nucleotides line up with TRBD1. The germline V gene has CDR1 MNHEY and CDR2 SMNVEV (reference sequence). The length of the CDR3 is 13 residues. J gave up 8 bases and V 0 bases, and 3 bases lay outside the gene matches. The CDR3 loop reads CASSLSRGSGYTF. CDR3 nucleotide sequence: TGTGCCAGCAGTTTATCCAGGGGGAGCGGCTACACCTTC.

The chain uses TRBV2 and TRBJ2-2, with D unresolved. CDR1 and CDR2 from the germline V gene are SNHLY and FYNNEI. This CDR3 contains 13 residues. Trimming left V 7 bases short and J 3 bases short, with 9 bases between. DNA of the CDR3: TGTGCCAGCAAAGCGTTCGACACCGGGGAGCTGTTTTTT. It translates to CASKAFDTGELFF. Together with reference TRBV2 and TRBJ2-2, the CDR3 gives the full variable domain: EPEVTQTPSHQVTQMGQEVILRCVPISNHLYFYWYRQILGQKVEFLVSFYNNEISEKSEIFDDQFSVERPDGSNFTLKIRSTKLEDSAMYFCASKAFDTGELFFGEGSRLTVL.

The CDR3 loop reads CASSRTGAMNQPQHF. The DNA for the CDR3 is TGTGCCAGTAGCCGGACAGGGGCGATGAATCAGCCCCAGCATTTT. V and J are TRBV19 and TRBJ1-5; 9 bases line up with TRBD1. With 6 bases clipped from V and 4 bases from J, the junction kept 7 bases outside the gene matches. The CDR3 is made up of 15 amino acids. The germline gives CDR1 LNHDA, CDR2 SQIVND (reference sequence).

This sequence joins TRBV27 and TRBJ1-5; 10 nucleotides align to TRBD1. This CDR3 is built from 19 residues. V trimming: 2 bases; J trimming: 3 bases; junction bases outside the gene matches: 13. The germline CDR1 and CDR2 sequences are MNHEY and SMNVEV (reference sequence). CDR3 bases: TGTGCCAGCAGTTTAAGAAGGGACAGGGGACAGTTGACCAATCAGCCCCAGCATTTT. As protein: CASSLRRDRGQLTNQPQHF.

The chain combines TRBV20-1 with TRBJ2-4; the D gene is possibly TRBD1 (5 bases). The V gene's germline CDR1 is DFQATT and CDR2 SNEGSKA (reference sequence). The V end was cut by 3 bases, the J end by 3 bases, with 18 bases between. This CDR3 region has 16 residues. DNA for the CDR3: TGCAGTGCTAGTTCAAGGCAGGGATTCGGCAAAAACATTCAGTACTTC. It translates to CSASSRQGFGKNIQYF.

The CDR3 DNA sequence: TGCGCCAGCAGCCGCTTGACTCAGGGGTTGGGGGAAAAACTGTTTTTT. Encoded protein: CASSRLTQGLGEKLFF. The chain has TRBV4-3 and TRBJ1-4; maybe TRBD1 (6 bases). CDR1 LGHNA and CDR2 YSLEER come from the germline V gene. The V end was cut by 4 bases, the J end by 8 bases, with 20 bases between. The CDR3 contains 16 residues.

The rearrangement uses TRBV11-2 and TRBJ2-2; D not certain. CDR1 SGHAT and CDR2 FQNNGV come from the germline V gene. V gave up 3 bases and J gave up 4 bases, with 12 bases separating them. This CDR3 spans 15 amino acids. CDR3 in amino acids: CASSFTSFPTGELFF. The CDR3 nucleotides read TGTGCCAGCAGCTTCACCAGTTTTCCCACCGGGGAGCTGTTTTTT.

This clone was detected only once. This chain links TRBV3-1 (or the pseudogene TRBV3-2) with TRBJ1-1; D perhaps matches TRBD1 (6 bases). Deletions cut 1 base from V and 0 bases from J, with 15 bases between. This CDR3 is built from 17 residues. Germline CDR1 is LGHDT and CDR2 is YNNKEL (reference sequence). The CDR3 DNA is TGTGCCAGCAGCCAAGGGGCAGGGGCTATCATGAACACTGAAGCTTTCTTT. It codes for CASSQGAGAIMNTEAFF.